This is a list of T cell receptor beta chains from one sample in a study of cytomegalovirus exposure and HLA in healthy donors. Data came from immunoSEQ multiplex PCR; TCRdb stores just in-frame clones and leaves some out. Here the sample table reports tens of thousands of clones. The sample consisted of PBMCs. The receptors originated from a man aged 35 to 55 in good health and CMV-seronegative. Each CDR3 is given with its conserved first and last residue. A D gene is named only where the DNA matches it firmly. The listing skips clone size in some rows; elsewhere it reads once, few, many or a size class.

TRBV2,-,-,TRBJ1-2,CASSDGRVELGYTF,TGTGCCAGCAGTGATGGTCGAGTTGAGCTCGGCTACACCTTC
TRBV6-5,-,-,TRBJ1-2,CASSRRETLYGYTF,TGTGCCAGCAGTCGCAGGGAAACACTCTATGGCTACACCTTC
TRBV5-8,-,-,TRBJ2-3,CASSGGRRITDTQYF,TGCGCCAGCAGCGGAGGACGGAGGATCACAGATACGCAGTATTTT
TRBV7-9,TRBD1,-,TRBJ1-5,CASSLSEGGRNQPQHF,TGTGCCAGCAGCTTAAGTGAAGGGGGCCGTAATCAGCCCCAGCATTTT
TRBV2,-,-,TRBJ1-2,CASSEAGYGYTF,TGTGCCAGCAGTGAGGCAGGGTATGGCTACACCTTC
TRBV2,-,-,TRBJ1-6,CASSATVNSPLHF,TGTGCCAGCAGCGCAACAGTAAATTCACCCCTCCACTTT
TRBV9,TRBD1,-,TRBJ1-6,CASSENRGDSPLHF,TGTGCCAGCAGTGAAAACAGGGGGGATTCACCCCTCCACTTT
TRBV28,TRBD1,-,TRBJ1-1,CASSLRGTGKGKAFF,TGTGCCAGCAGCCTCAGGGGGACAGGGAAAGGAAAAGCTTTCTTT
TRBV6-5,-,-,TRBJ1-5,CASSTGGRGQPQHF,TGTGCCAGCAGTACCGGGGGGCGCGGGCAGCCCCAGCATTTT
TRBV6-5,TRBD2,-,TRBJ2-5,CASRGAGFQETQYF,TGTGCCAGCAGGGGAGCGGGGTTCCAAGAGACCCAGTACTTC
TRBV7-3,TRBD1,-,TRBJ2-7,CASSLTLAGGAYEQYF,TGTGCCAGCAGCTTAACGTTGGCAGGGGGCGCGTACGAGCAGTACTTC
TRBV11-2,-,-,TRBJ2-7,CASSVRKGVLKNEQYF,TGTGCCAGCAGCGTACGAAAGGGGGTTTTGAAGAACGAGCAGTACTTC
TRBV29-1,-,-,TRBJ2-7,CSAGVGDEQYF,TGCAGCGCCGGGGTTGGGGACGAGCAGTACTTC
TRBV19,TRBD2,-,TRBJ2-3,CASSPGLAAGFFF,TGTGCCAGTAGTCCCGGACTAGCGGCGGGCTTTTTTTTC
TRBV10-3,-,-,TRBJ2-1,CAISTPLAPSGNEQFF,TGTGCCATCAGTACCCCACTAGCCCCCTCGGGTAATGAGCAGTTCTTC
TRBV15,-,large,TRBJ2-3,CATSRDRGGAVDTQYF,TGTGCCACCAGCAGAGATAGGGGGGGGGCCGTAGATACGCAGTATTTT
TRBV5-4,-,-,TRBJ2-6,CASSLGGVGANVLTF,TGTGCCAGCAGCTTGGGGGGGGTTGGGGCCAACGTCCTGACTTTC
TRBV18,-,-,TRBJ1-2,CASSPIENGYTF,TGTGCCAGCTCACCAATCGAGAATGGCTACACCTTC
TRBV7-2,-,-,TRBJ1-2,CASSLAGLAWGYTF,TGTGCCAGCAGCTTAGCGGGACTGGCTTGGGGCTACACCTTC
TRBV7-9,TRBD1,-,TRBJ2-5,CASSKHGQGIVETQYF,TGTGCCAGCAGCAAACATGGACAGGGGATTGTAGAGACCCAGTACTTC
TRBV5-1,TRBD1,-,TRBJ2-7,CASSIQGAYEQYF,TGCGCCAGCAGCATACAGGGGGCCTACGAGCAGTACTTC
TRBV5-8,TRBD1,-,TRBJ1-1,CASSLGQGARTEAFF,TGTGCCAGCAGCTTGGGACAGGGGGCCCGCACTGAAGCTTTCTTT
TRBV5-1,-,-,TRBJ2-1,CASSTDSADNEQFF,TGCGCCAGCAGCACCGACAGTGCTGACAATGAGCAGTTCTTC
TRBV7-2,TRBD1,-,TRBJ2-2,CASSFLTGVNTGELFF,TGTGCCAGCAGCTTCCTGACAGGGGTGAACACCGGGGAGCTGTTTTTT
TRBV29-1,-,-,TRBJ2-3,CSVSETPEGADTQYF,TGCAGCGTTAGTGAGACCCCCGAGGGTGCAGATACGCAGTATTTT
TRBV5-6,TRBD1,-,TRBJ2-7,CASSFTYQGVLFPEQYF,TGTGCCAGCAGCTTTACGTACCAGGGGGTCCTCTTTCCCGAGCAGTACTTC
TRBV25-1,TRBD1,-,TRBJ2-3,CASSADRVTDTQYF,TGTGCCAGCAGTGCGGACAGGGTCACAGATACGCAGTATTTT
TRBV5-1,TRBD2,-,TRBJ2-7,CASSLAGRTGEQYF,TGCGCCAGCAGCTTGGCCGGGAGGACTGGCGAGCAGTACTTC
TRBV19,TRBD1,-,TRBJ1-6,CASQPSGTGDSPLHF,TGTGCCAGCCAACCTTCCGGGACAGGGGATTCACCCCTCCACTTT
TRBV28,-,-,TRBJ2-7,CASSLVQGTREQYF,TGTGCCAGCAGTTTGGTCCAGGGTACGCGAGAGCAGTACTTC
TRBV27,-,-,TRBJ1-2,CASSQAGDRRTAINYGYTF,TGTGCCAGCAGTCAAGCCGGGGATCGAAGGACGGCGATTAACTATGGCTACACCTTC
TRBV4-1,-,-,TRBJ1-6,CASSQLSGNLHLHF,TGCGCCAGCAGCCAACTCTCGGGGAATCTTCACCTCCACTTT
TRBV9,-,-,TRBJ1-1,CASSPGGGTEAFF,TGTGCCAGCAGCCCAGGAGGTGGGACTGAAGCTTTCTTT
TRBV6-1,TRBD2,-,TRBJ2-7,CASSDAGTRITYEQYF,TGTGCCAGCAGTGACGCCGGGACTAGGATCACCTACGAGCAGTACTTC
TRBV19,TRBD2,-,TRBJ2-1,CASSTPGLAFEQFF,TGTGCCAGTAGTACTCCGGGACTAGCTTTTGAGCAGTTCTTC
TRBV28,TRBD1,-,TRBJ1-2,CASSPRDREAGGYTF,TGTGCCAGCAGTCCTCGGGACAGGGAAGCGGGTGGCTACACCTTC
TRBV5-1,-,-,TRBJ1-1,CASSQVNTGAFF,TGCGCCAGCAGCCAGGTGAACACTGGAGCTTTCTTT
TRBV6-4,TRBD1,-,TRBJ2-7,CASSETGVSEQYF,TGTGCCAGCAGCGAAACAGGGGTTAGCGAGCAGTACTTC
TRBV10-3,-,-,TRBJ1-2,CAISDLTGENGYTF,TGTGCCATCAGTGATTTAACGGGGGAGAATGGCTACACCTTC
TRBV6-5,-,-,TRBJ2-3,CASSSTDTQYF,TGTGCCAGCAGTTCGACAGATACGCAGTATTTT
TRBV6-6,TRBD1,medium-sized,TRBJ2-1,CASTGRDRASNEQFF,TGTGCCAGCACGGGGAGGGACAGGGCGTCAAATGAGCAGTTCTTC
TRBV9,-,-,TRBJ1-2,CASSPRMAHYGYTF,TGTGCCAGCAGCCCCCGTATGGCCCACTATGGCTACACCTTC